This T cell receptor beta chain comes out of a study of T cells of healthy individuals. A single record per CDR3 protein comes from TCRdb applying MiXCR to the 5' RACE reads. The data hold about 82,000 distinct CDR3 sequences, with roughly 5% observed a single time. Ten or more counts support this clonotype. Trimming took 5 bases from V and 0 from J, leaving 14 bases between them. CDR1 and CDR2 from the germline V gene are SGHDN and FVKESK. CDR3 length: 15 residues. This chain joins TRBV14 and TRBJ2-7, with D maybe TRBD2 (6 bases). This TCR was sampled from a female donor in good health. CDR3 sequence: CASSLGTQSSYEQYF. The CDR3 region has the DNA TGTGCCAGCAGCTTGGGGACTCAGAGCTCCTACGAGCAGTACTTC.